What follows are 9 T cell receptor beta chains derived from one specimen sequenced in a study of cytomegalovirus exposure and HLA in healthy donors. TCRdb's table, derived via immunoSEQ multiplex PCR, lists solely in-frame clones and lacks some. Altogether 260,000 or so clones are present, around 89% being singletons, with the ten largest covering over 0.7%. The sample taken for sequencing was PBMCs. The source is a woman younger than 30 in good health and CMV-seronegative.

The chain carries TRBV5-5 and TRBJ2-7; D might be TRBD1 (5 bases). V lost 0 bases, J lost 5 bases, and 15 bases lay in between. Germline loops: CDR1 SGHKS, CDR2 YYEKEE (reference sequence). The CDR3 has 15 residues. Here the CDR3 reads CASSLAWGSIHEQYF. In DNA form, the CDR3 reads TGTGCCAGCAGCTTGGCCTGGGGCTCCATCCACGAGCAGTACTTC.

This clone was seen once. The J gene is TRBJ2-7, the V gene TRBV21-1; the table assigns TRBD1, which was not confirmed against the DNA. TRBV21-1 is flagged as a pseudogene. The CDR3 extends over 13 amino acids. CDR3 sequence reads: CASSKGDSYEQYF. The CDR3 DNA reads TGTGCCAGCAGCAAAGGGGACAGCTACGAGCAGTACTTC.

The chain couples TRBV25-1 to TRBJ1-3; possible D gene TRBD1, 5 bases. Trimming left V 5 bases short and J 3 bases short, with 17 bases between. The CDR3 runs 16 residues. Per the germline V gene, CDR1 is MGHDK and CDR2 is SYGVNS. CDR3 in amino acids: CASSSVGARDGNTIYF. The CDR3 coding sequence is TGTGCCAGCAGTAGTGTTGGGGCGAGAGATGGAAACACCATATATTTT.

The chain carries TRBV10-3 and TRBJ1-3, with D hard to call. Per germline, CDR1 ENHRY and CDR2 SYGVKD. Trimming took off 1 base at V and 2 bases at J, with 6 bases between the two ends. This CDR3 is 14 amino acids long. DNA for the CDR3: TGTGCCATCAGTGAGTGGGGAGCTGGAAACACCATATATTTT. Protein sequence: CAISEWGAGNTIYF.

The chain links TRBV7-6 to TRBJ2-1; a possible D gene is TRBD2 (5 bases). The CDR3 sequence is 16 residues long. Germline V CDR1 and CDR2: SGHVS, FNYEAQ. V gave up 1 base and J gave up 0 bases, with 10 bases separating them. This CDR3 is CASSLGGSSSYNEQFF. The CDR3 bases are TGTGCCAGCAGCTTAGGAGGGTCCAGCTCCTACAATGAGCAGTTCTTC.

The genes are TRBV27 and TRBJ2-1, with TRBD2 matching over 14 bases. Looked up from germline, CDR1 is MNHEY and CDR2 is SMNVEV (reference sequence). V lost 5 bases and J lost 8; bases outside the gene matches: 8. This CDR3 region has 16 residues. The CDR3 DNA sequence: TGTGCCAGCAGTCCCCCGGGACTAGCGGGAGTCTATGAGCAGTTCTTC. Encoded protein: CASSPPGLAGVYEQFF.

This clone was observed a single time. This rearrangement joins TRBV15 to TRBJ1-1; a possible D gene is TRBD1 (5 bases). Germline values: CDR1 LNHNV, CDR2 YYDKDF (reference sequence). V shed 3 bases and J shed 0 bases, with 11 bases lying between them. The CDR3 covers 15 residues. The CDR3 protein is CATSRVRGMNTEAFF. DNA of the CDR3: TGTGCCACCAGCAGGGTAAGGGGCATGAACACTGAAGCTTTCTTT. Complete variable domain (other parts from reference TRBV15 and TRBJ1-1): DAMVIQNPRYQVTQFGKPVTLSCSQTLNHNVMYWYQQKSSQAPKLLFHYYDKDFNNEADTPDNFQSRRPNTSFCFLDIRSPGLGDTAMYLCATSRVRGMNTEAFFGQGTRLTVV.

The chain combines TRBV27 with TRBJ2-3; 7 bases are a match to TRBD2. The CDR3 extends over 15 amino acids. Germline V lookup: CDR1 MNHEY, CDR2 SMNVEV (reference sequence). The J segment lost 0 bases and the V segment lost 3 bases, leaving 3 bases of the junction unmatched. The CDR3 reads CASSLPGGSTDTQYF. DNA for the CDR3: TGTGCCAGCAGTTTGCCGGGGGGAAGCACAGATACGCAGTATTTT.

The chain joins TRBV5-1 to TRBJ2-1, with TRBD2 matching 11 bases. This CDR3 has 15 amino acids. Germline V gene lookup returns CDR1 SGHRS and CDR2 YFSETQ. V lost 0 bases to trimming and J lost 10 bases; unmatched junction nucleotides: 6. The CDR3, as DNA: TGCGCCAGCAGCTTGGTAGCGGGAGGGGAAGGCGAGCAGTTCTTC. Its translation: CASSLVAGGEGEQFF.